The present TCR beta chain was sequenced within a study of blood T cell repertoires in COVID-19. The germline CDR1 and CDR2 sequences are SGDLS and YYNGEE. Trimming removed 0 bases from V and 3 bases from J, with 12 bases in between. This CDR3 is 15 amino acids long. The table came from immunoSEQ multiplex PCR; TCRdb's copy has only in-frame clones and leaves some out. The data show around 150,000 clones, 80% to 95% seen once. V usage is TRBV9 and J usage is TRBJ1-1; D not resolved. The sample comprised peripheral blood. This sequence was found in an older woman with COVID-19, enrolled during active disease. In nucleotides, the CDR3 is TGTGCCAGCAGCGTAGGCGAGGGTTTAGACACTGAAGCTTTCTTT. This encodes CASSVGEGLDTEAFF.